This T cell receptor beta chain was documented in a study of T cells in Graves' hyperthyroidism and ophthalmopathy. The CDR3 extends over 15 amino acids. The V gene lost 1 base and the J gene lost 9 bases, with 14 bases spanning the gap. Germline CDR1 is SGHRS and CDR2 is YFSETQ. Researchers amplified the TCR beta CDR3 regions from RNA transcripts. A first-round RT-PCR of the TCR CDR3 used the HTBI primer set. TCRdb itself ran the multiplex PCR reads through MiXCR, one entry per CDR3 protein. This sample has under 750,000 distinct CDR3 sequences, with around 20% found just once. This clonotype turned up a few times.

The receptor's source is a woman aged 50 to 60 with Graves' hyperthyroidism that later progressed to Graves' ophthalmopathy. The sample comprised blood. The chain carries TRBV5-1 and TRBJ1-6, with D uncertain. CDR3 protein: CASSLLEGKGSPLHF. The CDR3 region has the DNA TGCGCCAGCAGCTTGTTGGAGGGTAAAGGTTCACCCCTCCACTTT.